This is a list of T cell receptor beta chains from one sample in a study of HIV-infected children after antiretroviral therapy interruption. One entry per CDR3 protein results from TCRdb running MiXCR on the 3' RACE reads. The repertoire holds about 86,000 distinct CDR3 sequences, with about 6.9% as singletons. Sequencing was performed on CD45RA+ CD4+ T cells from PBMCs, pooled from several time points, taken from a donor given antiretroviral therapy, either interrupted or continuous. The receptor set was obtained from a pool of human donors with HIV. Both conserved end residues are part of each CDR3. A D gene is named only where the DNA matches it firmly. Clone size appears in some rows only: once, few, many, or a class for an expanded clone.

J gene	clone size	D gene	V gene	CDR3 protein	CDR3 DNA
TRBJ2-2	many	TRBD1	TRBV10-3	CAIRTGDENTGELFF	TGTGCCATCAGGACAGGGGACGAGAACACCGGGGAGCTGTTTTTT
TRBJ2-5	many	NA	TRBV7-6	CASSPSRETQYF	TGTGCCAGCAGCCCGAGCAGGGAGACCCAGTACTTC
TRBJ2-5	NA	NA	TRBV7-6	CASSSRQPVFQETQYF	TGTGCCAGCAGCTCTCGACAGCCAGTATTTCAAGAGACCCAGTACTTC
TRBJ1-2	NA	TRBD1	TRBV5-1	CASSLIQGAGDGYTF	TGCGCCAGCAGCTTGATCCAGGGGGCAGGTGATGGCTACACCTTC
TRBJ2-1	NA	NA	TRBV11-2	CASSIEDWRGPNEQFF	TGTGCCAGCAGCATTGAGGACTGGAGGGGTCCCAATGAGCAGTTCTTC
TRBJ2-3	many	TRBD1	TRBV7-8	CASSSWTGNSDTQYF	TGTGCCAGCAGCTCCTGGACAGGGAACTCCGATACGCAGTATTTT
TRBJ1-5	few	NA	TRBV29-1	CSVEVAANQPQHF	TGCAGCGTTGAAGTGGCCGCGAATCAGCCCCAGCATTTT
TRBJ1-5	many	NA	TRBV19	CASLPGEPQHF	TGTGCCAGCCTCCCCGGGGAGCCCCAGCATTTT
TRBJ1-5	NA	NA	TRBV19	CASSIRGAGNQPQHF	TGTGCCAGTAGTATTAGGGGTGCGGGCAATCAGCCCCAGCATTTT
TRBJ2-5	many	NA	TRBV12-2	CASRAPQGRETQYF	TGTGCAAGTCGCGCCCCCCAGGGGCGAGAGACCCAGTACTTC
TRBJ2-7	many	NA	TRBV2	CASSAIVSGEQYF	TGTGCCAGCAGTGCCATAGTCTCGGGCGAGCAGTACTTC
TRBJ2-7	many	NA	TRBV11-1	CASSLEGGSYEQYF	TGTGCCAGCAGCTTAGAGGGGGGCTCCTACGAGCAGTACTTC
TRBJ1-1	many	NA	TRBV19	CASSIVRNTEAFF	TGTGCCAGTAGTATAGTTCGGAACACTGAAGCTTTCTTT
TRBJ2-1	many	NA	TRBV12-3/TRBV12-4	CASGRPPRANEQFF	TGTGCCAGCGGTAGGCCCCCTCGGGCCAATGAGCAGTTCTTC
TRBJ1-1	few	NA	TRBV19	CASSIDSSGTTFF	TGTGCCAGTAGTATAGATTCTTCAGGGACGACTTTCTTT
TRBJ1-1	NA	TRBD1	TRBV3-1	CASSRPGQAKYTEAFF	TGTGCCAGCAGCCGACCCGGACAGGCCAAATACACTGAAGCTTTCTTT
TRBJ2-7	many	NA	TRBV6-6	CASIGLGSSYEQYF	TGTGCCAGCATCGGACTGGGGAGCTCCTATGAACAGTACTTC